A selection of T cell receptor beta chains follows, all from one sample in a study of post-analysis software for immune sequencing data. TCRdb analysed the PCR reads with MiXCR anew, one entry per CDR3 protein. In the table there are 750,000 to 950,000 distinct CDR3 sequences, under 60% of which are singletons. The sample consisted of blood. These receptor sequences come from a girl aged 5-17 years with multiple sclerosis. Both conserved end residues are part of each CDR3. Each record gives: D gene, J gene, V gene, clone size, CDR3 protein, CDR3 DNA. D genes are given only for firm matches. Clone size is not always given. Where it is, it says once, few, many or a class for expanded clones.

d_call: -
j_call: TRBJ1-4
v_call: TRBV7-9
clone_size: -
cdr3_aa: CASSLDGATNEKLFF
cdr3_nt: TGTGCCAGCAGCTTAGATGGCGCAACTAATGAAAAACTGTTTTTT

d_call: TRBD1
j_call: TRBJ2-5
v_call: TRBV7-9
clone_size: once
cdr3_aa: CASSSNRGSFQETQYF
cdr3_nt: TGTGCCAGCAGCTCGAACAGGGGGAGTTTCCAAGAGACCCAGTACTTC

d_call: TRBD2
j_call: TRBJ2-3
v_call: TRBV30
clone_size: -
cdr3_aa: CAWSPWTSASDTQYF
cdr3_nt: TGTGCCTGGAGTCCATGGACTAGCGCGTCGGATACGCAGTATTTT

d_call: -
j_call: TRBJ2-7
v_call: TRBV6-2/TRBV6-3
clone_size: -
cdr3_aa: CASSRIGPEQYF
cdr3_nt: TGTGCCAGCAGCAGAATCGGCCCCGAGCAGTACTTC

d_call: -
j_call: TRBJ2-7
v_call: TRBV15
clone_size: few
cdr3_aa: CATSRDPSSSYEQYF
cdr3_nt: TGTGCCACCAGCAGAGACCCCAGCTCCTCCTACGAGCAGTACTTC

d_call: -
j_call: TRBJ2-7
v_call: TRBV21-1
clone_size: -
cdr3_aa: CASSKRRTYEQYF
cdr3_nt: TGTGCCAGCAGCAAAAGACGGACCTACGAGCAGTACTTC

d_call: TRBD2
j_call: TRBJ2-5
v_call: TRBV30
clone_size: once
cdr3_aa: CAWTSGTYNEQYF
cdr3_nt: TGTGCCTGGACTAGCGGGACCTACAATGAGCAGTACTTC

d_call: TRBD1
j_call: TRBJ1-2
v_call: TRBV6-5
clone_size: few
cdr3_aa: CASSRTGFSYGYTF
cdr3_nt: TGTGCCAGCAGTCGGACAGGGTTTAGCTATGGCTACACCTTC

d_call: -
j_call: TRBJ1-2
v_call: TRBV6-5
clone_size: -
cdr3_aa: CASSAPLGGYTF
cdr3_nt: TGTGCCAGCAGTGCCCCTTTAGGTGGCTACACCTTC

d_call: -
j_call: TRBJ1-5
v_call: TRBV3-1
clone_size: -
cdr3_aa: CASSQSPPGQPQHF
cdr3_nt: TGTGCCAGCAGCCAAAGCCCCCCAGGTCAGCCCCAGCATTTT

d_call: -
j_call: TRBJ1-2
v_call: TRBV3-1
clone_size: few
cdr3_aa: CASRRQPETNYGYTF
cdr3_nt: TGTGCCAGCAGACGACAGCCAGAGACTAACTATGGCTACACCTTC

d_call: TRBD1
j_call: TRBJ1-2
v_call: TRBV7-9
clone_size: -
cdr3_aa: CASSFSTGAPNYGYTF
cdr3_nt: TGTGCCAGCAGCTTTTCCACAGGGGCCCCTAACTATGGCTACACCTTC

d_call: TRBD1
j_call: TRBJ1-4
v_call: TRBV2
clone_size: few
cdr3_aa: CASREGGQVNEKLFF
cdr3_nt: TGTGCCAGCAGGGAAGGCGGACAGGTTAATGAAAAACTGTTTTTT

d_call: -
j_call: TRBJ1-5
v_call: TRBV12-5
clone_size: few
cdr3_aa: CASGLGNTFGPQHF
cdr3_nt: TGTGCTAGTGGTTTGGGGAATACCTTTGGACCCCAGCATTTT

d_call: -
j_call: TRBJ2-1
v_call: TRBV12-3/TRBV12-4
clone_size: -
cdr3_aa: CASSRASIRSYNEQFF
cdr3_nt: TGTGCCAGCAGTCGAGCGAGTATCCGCTCCTACAATGAGCAGTTCTTC

d_call: -
j_call: TRBJ2-7
v_call: TRBV5-5
clone_size: -
cdr3_aa: CASSLAPRDTYEQYF
cdr3_nt: TGTGCCAGCAGCTTGGCTCCCCGGGACACCTACGAGCAGTACTTC

d_call: -
j_call: TRBJ2-7
v_call: TRBV7-9
clone_size: few
cdr3_aa: CASSPTIRTGPYEQYF
cdr3_nt: TGTGCCAGCAGCCCGACGATACGGACGGGGCCCTACGAGCAGTACTTC

d_call: -
j_call: TRBJ2-3
v_call: TRBV7-9
clone_size: -
cdr3_aa: CASSLSQRTGTQYF
cdr3_nt: TGTGCCAGCAGCCTCTCTCAACGCACAGGTACGCAGTATTTT

d_call: TRBD1
j_call: TRBJ2-1
v_call: TRBV20-1
clone_size: -
cdr3_aa: CSAYSDRGYEQFF
cdr3_nt: TGCAGTGCTTACTCAGACAGGGGATATGAGCAGTTCTTC

d_call: TRBD1
j_call: TRBJ2-7
v_call: TRBV3-1
clone_size: -
cdr3_aa: CASSQAGQGMDEQYF
cdr3_nt: TGTGCCAGCAGCCAAGCGGGACAGGGGATGGACGAGCAGTACTTC

d_call: TRBD2
j_call: TRBJ2-7
v_call: TRBV10-3
clone_size: -
cdr3_aa: CAISETHRMLAGPYEQYF
cdr3_nt: TGTGCCATCAGTGAGACTCACCGTATGCTAGCGGGACCCTACGAGCAGTACTTC

d_call: -
j_call: TRBJ2-5
v_call: TRBV5-8
clone_size: -
cdr3_aa: CASSREDRAGDETQYF
cdr3_nt: TGTGCCAGCAGCAGGGAGGACAGGGCGGGAGACGAGACCCAGTACTTC

d_call: -
j_call: TRBJ1-5
v_call: TRBV7-9
clone_size: -
cdr3_aa: CASSLGAEGPVNQPQHF
cdr3_nt: TGTGCCAGCAGCTTAGGGGCTGAGGGACCGGTTAATCAGCCCCAGCATTTT

d_call: -
j_call: TRBJ2-1
v_call: TRBV12-3/TRBV12-4
clone_size: -
cdr3_aa: CASRLGKTEQFF
cdr3_nt: TGTGCCAGCAGGCTAGGAAAGACTGAGCAGTTCTTC

d_call: -
j_call: TRBJ2-4
v_call: TRBV28
clone_size: once
cdr3_aa: CASSITFGRRLAKNIQYF
cdr3_nt: TGTGCCAGCAGTATAACCTTCGGTAGGCGCCTAGCCAAAAACATTCAGTACTTC

d_call: -
j_call: TRBJ1-4
v_call: TRBV7-2
clone_size: few
cdr3_aa: CASRAGPNEKLFF
cdr3_nt: TGTGCCAGCAGGGCAGGGCCTAATGAAAAACTGTTTTTT

d_call: -
j_call: TRBJ1-6
v_call: TRBV28
clone_size: -
cdr3_aa: CATHHGGRVDSNSPLHF
cdr3_nt: TGTGCCACCCACCACGGGGGCAGGGTTGATTCGAATTCACCCCTCCACTTT

d_call: -
j_call: TRBJ2-7
v_call: TRBV29-1
clone_size: -
cdr3_aa: CSVEESAYEQYF
cdr3_nt: TGCAGCGTTGAAGAGAGCGCCTACGAGCAGTACTTC

d_call: -
j_call: TRBJ2-3
v_call: TRBV20-1
clone_size: -
cdr3_aa: CSARVLRDLRTDTQYF
cdr3_nt: TGCAGTGCTAGAGTTCTCCGGGACCTACGCACAGATACGCAGTATTTT

d_call: TRBD1
j_call: TRBJ2-7
v_call: TRBV28
clone_size: -
cdr3_aa: CASTLRTGGVGEQYF
cdr3_nt: TGTGCCAGCACTCTCCGGACAGGCGGTGTCGGCGAGCAGTACTTC

d_call: -
j_call: TRBJ2-7
v_call: TRBV5-1
clone_size: -
cdr3_aa: CASSAGALNTYEQYF
cdr3_nt: TGCGCCAGCAGCGCGGGGGCCTTGAACACCTACGAGCAGTACTTC

d_call: TRBD2
j_call: TRBJ2-5
v_call: TRBV2
clone_size: few
cdr3_aa: CAGSEFSSGSQETQYF
cdr3_nt: TGTGCCGGCAGTGAATTCTCTAGCGGGTCCCAAGAGACCCAGTACTTC

d_call: TRBD2
j_call: TRBJ2-1
v_call: TRBV4-2
clone_size: few
cdr3_aa: CASSQDPPGGWDNEQFF
cdr3_nt: TGTGCCAGCAGCCAAGATCCACCGGGAGGGTGGGACAATGAGCAGTTCTTC

d_call: TRBD2
j_call: TRBJ2-1
v_call: TRBV12-3/TRBV12-4
clone_size: -
cdr3_aa: CASSPPSGGYNEQFF
cdr3_nt: TGTGCCAGCAGTCCACCGAGCGGGGGCTACAATGAGCAGTTCTTC

d_call: -
j_call: TRBJ2-1
v_call: TRBV12-3/TRBV12-4
clone_size: few
cdr3_aa: CASSFPGASNEQFF
cdr3_nt: TGTGCCAGCAGTTTCCCTGGGGCTTCCAATGAGCAGTTCTTC

d_call: -
j_call: TRBJ2-5
v_call: TRBV2
clone_size: -
cdr3_aa: CASSIGVEGPYQETQYF
cdr3_nt: TGTGCCAGCAGCATCGGCGTAGAGGGCCCATACCAAGAGACCCAGTACTTC

d_call: -
j_call: TRBJ2-5
v_call: TRBV11-2
clone_size: many
cdr3_aa: CASSFLRLQETQYF
cdr3_nt: TGTGCCAGCAGCTTCCTCAGGTTACAAGAGACCCAGTACTTC

d_call: TRBD2
j_call: TRBJ2-3
v_call: TRBV6-5
clone_size: few
cdr3_aa: CASSYSYAGGAGDTQYF
cdr3_nt: TGTGCCAGCAGTTACTCTTACGCGGGGGGCGCAGGGGATACGCAGTATTTT

d_call: TRBD2
j_call: TRBJ2-1
v_call: TRBV20-1
clone_size: -
cdr3_aa: CSASNGLVPFF
cdr3_nt: TGCAGTGCTAGTAACGGACTAGTTCCGTTCTTC

d_call: TRBD2
j_call: TRBJ2-7
v_call: TRBV27
clone_size: -
cdr3_aa: CASSLQASGSEQYF
cdr3_nt: TGTGCCAGCAGTTTACAAGCTAGCGGGAGTGAGCAGTACTTC

d_call: -
j_call: TRBJ2-7
v_call: TRBV4-3
clone_size: -
cdr3_aa: CASSQGQASFDEQYF
cdr3_nt: TGCGCCAGCAGCCAAGGGCAAGCTAGTTTCGACGAGCAGTACTTC

d_call: -
j_call: TRBJ2-7
v_call: TRBV27
clone_size: -
cdr3_aa: CASSLSPTGTTYEQYF
cdr3_nt: TGTGCCAGCAGTTTATCTCCCACAGGGACCACCTACGAGCAGTACTTC

d_call: -
j_call: TRBJ1-1
v_call: TRBV4-3
clone_size: -
cdr3_aa: CASSQVPGLGAFF
cdr3_nt: TGCGCCAGCAGCCAAGTTCCCGGCTTGGGAGCTTTCTTT

d_call: TRBD2
j_call: TRBJ2-5
v_call: TRBV20-1
clone_size: -
cdr3_aa: CSARSPSGDQETQYF
cdr3_nt: TGCAGTGCTAGATCGCCTAGCGGGGACCAAGAGACCCAGTACTTC

d_call: -
j_call: TRBJ2-7
v_call: TRBV30
clone_size: -
cdr3_aa: CAWSPGRTYEQYF
cdr3_nt: TGTGCCTGGAGTCCCGGACGGACCTACGAGCAGTACTTC

d_call: TRBD2
j_call: TRBJ2-1
v_call: TRBV20-1
clone_size: -
cdr3_aa: CSATRRAGGVYNEQFF
cdr3_nt: TGCAGTGCTACCCGAAGAGCGGGAGGGGTCTACAATGAGCAGTTCTTC

d_call: -
j_call: TRBJ1-2
v_call: TRBV5-1
clone_size: few
cdr3_aa: CASSLEGRTYGYTF
cdr3_nt: TGCGCCAGCAGCTTGGAGGGCAGGACCTATGGCTACACCTTC

d_call: -
j_call: TRBJ2-6
v_call: TRBV6-5
clone_size: few
cdr3_aa: CASSYSLPGAPSSGANVLTF
cdr3_nt: TGTGCCAGCAGTTACTCACTACCAGGGGCCCCGAGCTCTGGGGCCAACGTCCTGACTTTC

d_call: -
j_call: TRBJ2-1
v_call: TRBV29-1
clone_size: -
cdr3_aa: CSVEGANEQFF
cdr3_nt: TGCAGCGTTGAGGGGGCAAATGAGCAGTTCTTC